This T cell receptor beta chain was identified during a study of Graves' ophthalmopathy and Graves' hyperthyroidism. The CDR3 loop spans 17 amino acids. Germline-derived CDR1 and CDR2 are MNHEY and SMNVEV (reference sequence). J gave up 7 bases and V 5 bases, and 14 bases lay outside the gene matches. Amplified TCR beta CDR3 regions were obtained using RNA transcripts as template. Investigators did first-round RT-PCR with HTBI primers, then second-round multiplex PCR. TCRdb re-derived calls from the multiplex PCR reads in MiXCR, one entry per CDR3 protein. This sample yields about 160,000 distinct CDR3 sequences, of which less than 45% are seen a single time; less than 6% belongs to the top ten. Points from the study as a whole: Ophthalmopathy progression was predicted by the model at more than 55% sensitivity and approximately 72% specificity.

As for this clonotype: As yet, its antigen is unknown.

The clonotype comes from a woman in her 40s with Graves' ophthalmopathy. The sequenced sample consisted of peripheral blood. The genes are TRBV27 and TRBJ1-6; 7 nucleotides align to TRBD1. CDR3 residues: CASSNPFDREGNSPLHF. The CDR3 nucleotides are TGTGCCAGCAGTAACCCTTTTGACAGGGAAGGGAATTCACCCCTCCACTTT.